A selection of T cell receptor beta chains follows, all from one sample in a study of T cell changes during pregnancy in multiple sclerosis. TCRdb keeps only in-frame clones here, not all; method: immunoSEQ multiplex PCR. The profile shows 70,000 or so clones, roughly 91% of them singletons. The source was peripheral blood, collected in the third trimester of pregnancy. Receptors originate from a female donor with multiple sclerosis, enrolled in a pregnancy study. The CDR3 runs from the conserved cysteine through the conserved F or W.

cdr3_length,v_call,cdr3_aa
14,TRBV7-2,CASRRDGLAYEQYF
17,TRBV5-1,CASSPWRTTSNTGELFF
16,TRBV27,CASSFSAGNRGREQYF
14,TRBV10-2,CASNEAGDHNEQFF
19,TRBV19,CASSHLRGQGALTNEKLFF
19,TRBV12-5,CASGLVRSRPSVLVNEQFF
15,TRBV6-1,CASSELAGGQETQYF
15,TRBV5-4,CASSLGGSNTGELFF
14,TRBV7-6,CASSFRDTSYEQYF
15,TRBV9,CASSVAGTENSPLHF
15,TRBV29-1,CSALSERVHGSPLHF
14,TRBV2,CASSVERAGQPQHF
15,TRBV30,CAWDLLAGATDTQYF
14,TRBV6-1,CASRQGYSTDTQYF
13,TRBV6-4,CASSDSGTAEAFF
16,TRBV5-1,CASSTLFPPRADGYTF
18,TRBV4-3,CASSPNLGTSGGADTQYF
13,TRBV28,CASSPPGDYGYTF
17,TRBV7-7,CASSLEQGIESNQPQHF
14,TRBV7-8,CASSSGTGVRGYTF
15,TRBV28,CASSFDRSGPQPQHF
12,TRBV27,CASSGHSKEAFF
17,TRBV4-1,CASSQDLGGSSYNEQFF
16,TRBV21-1,CASNPGVYGRTYEQYF
16,TRBV21-1,CASSLHRPRGRDEQYF
12,TRBV10-3,CAIGGAMREQYF
14,TRBV7-2,CASSRDYSNYGYTF
14,TRBV10-3,CAVGLQGAANTIYF
14,TRBV10-3,CAISDPRTVYEQYF
10,TRBV20-1,CSARDREAFF
14,TRBV7-2,CASSPTAFQETQYF
13,TRBV6-1,CASSEQGGTPLHF
13,TRBV5-1,CASSFGVSGEQYF
14,TRBV27,CASSKGTHQETQYF
15,TRBV7-2,CASSSGLVAYNEQFF
15,TRBV4-3,CASSQESGFPKKAFF
15,TRBV5-4,CASSFVAGGPDTQYF
16,TRBV28,CASLPSEGTSSYEQYF
16,TRBV4-3,CASSHLVGQLNTEAFF
15,TRBV9,CASSFSGTAPSEAFF
15,TRBV6-6,CASRKNRDWVYGYTF
10,TRBV9,CASPLLEQYF
14,TRBV9,CASSIPDWGGEQYF